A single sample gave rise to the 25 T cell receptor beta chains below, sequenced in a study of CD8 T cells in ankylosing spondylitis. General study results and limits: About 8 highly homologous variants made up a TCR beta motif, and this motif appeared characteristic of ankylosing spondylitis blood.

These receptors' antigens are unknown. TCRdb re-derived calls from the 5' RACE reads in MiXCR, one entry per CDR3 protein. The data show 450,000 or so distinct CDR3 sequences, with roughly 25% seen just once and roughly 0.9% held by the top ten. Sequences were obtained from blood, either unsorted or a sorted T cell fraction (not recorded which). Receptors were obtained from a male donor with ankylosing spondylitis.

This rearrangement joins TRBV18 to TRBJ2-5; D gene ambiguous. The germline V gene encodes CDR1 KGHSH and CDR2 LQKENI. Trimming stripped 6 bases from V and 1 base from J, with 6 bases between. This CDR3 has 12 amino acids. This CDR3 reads CASSPIQETQYF. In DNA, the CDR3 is TGTGCCAGCTCGCCGATCCAAGAGACCCAGTACTTC.

The chain's CDR3 is CASSGGPVAYNEQFF. In DNA form, the CDR3 reads TGTGCCAGCAGCGGGGGCCCGGTTGCCTACAATGAGCAGTTCTTC. The chain links TRBV25-1 to TRBJ2-1, with D perhaps assigned TRBD1 or TRBD2 (6 bases each). This CDR3 is 15 amino acids long. V shed 6 bases and J shed 2 bases, with 14 bases lying between them. Germline assignment: CDR1 MGHDK and CDR2 SYGVNS.

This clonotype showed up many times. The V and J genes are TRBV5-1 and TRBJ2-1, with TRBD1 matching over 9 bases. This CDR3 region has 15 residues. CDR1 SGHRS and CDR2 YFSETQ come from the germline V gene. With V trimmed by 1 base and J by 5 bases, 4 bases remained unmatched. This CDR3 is CASSLLGQGHNEQFF. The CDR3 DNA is TGCGCCAGCAGCTTGTTAGGACAGGGGCACAATGAGCAGTTCTTC. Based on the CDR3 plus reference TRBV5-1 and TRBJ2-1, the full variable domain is KAGVTQTPRYLIKTRGQQVTLSCSPISGHRSVSWYQQTPGQGLQFLFEYFSETQRNKGNFPGRFSGRQFSNSRSEMNVSTLELGDSALYLCASSLLGQGHNEQFFGPGTRLTVL.

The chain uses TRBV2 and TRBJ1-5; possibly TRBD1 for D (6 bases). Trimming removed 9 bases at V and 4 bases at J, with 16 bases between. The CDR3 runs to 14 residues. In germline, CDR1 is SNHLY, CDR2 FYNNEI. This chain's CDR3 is CASWGARGNQPQHF. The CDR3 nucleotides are TGTGCCAGTTGGGGGGCCCGGGGAAATCAGCCCCAGCATTTT.

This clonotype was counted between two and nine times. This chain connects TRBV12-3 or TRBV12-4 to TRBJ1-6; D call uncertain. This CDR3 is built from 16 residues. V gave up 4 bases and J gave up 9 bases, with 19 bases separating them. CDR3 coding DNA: TGTGCCAGCAGTTCCCTTGGTAGGAGTTTGACTTCACCCCTCCACTTT. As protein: CASSSLGRSLTSPLHF.

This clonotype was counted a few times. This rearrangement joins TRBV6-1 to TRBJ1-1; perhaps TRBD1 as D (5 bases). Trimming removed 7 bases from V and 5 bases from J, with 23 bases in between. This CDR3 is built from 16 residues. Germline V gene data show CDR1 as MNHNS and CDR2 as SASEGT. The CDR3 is CASTATPRVIVTEAFF. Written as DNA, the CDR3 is TGTGCCAGCACCGCGACCCCCAGGGTAATAGTTACTGAAGCTTTCTTT.

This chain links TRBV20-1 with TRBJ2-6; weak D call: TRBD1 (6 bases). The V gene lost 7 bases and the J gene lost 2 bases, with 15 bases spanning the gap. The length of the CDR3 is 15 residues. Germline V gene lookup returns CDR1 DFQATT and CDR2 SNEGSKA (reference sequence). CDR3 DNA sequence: TGCAGTGTCCGACCACAGGGAACTGGGGCCAACGTCCTGACTTTC. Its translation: CSVRPQGTGANVLTF.

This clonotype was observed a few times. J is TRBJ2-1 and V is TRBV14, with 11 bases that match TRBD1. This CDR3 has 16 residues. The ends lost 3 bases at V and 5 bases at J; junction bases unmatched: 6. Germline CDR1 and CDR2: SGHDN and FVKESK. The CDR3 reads CASSHWDRGINNEQFF. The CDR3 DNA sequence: TGTGCCAGCAGCCATTGGGACAGGGGGATTAACAATGAGCAGTTCTTC.

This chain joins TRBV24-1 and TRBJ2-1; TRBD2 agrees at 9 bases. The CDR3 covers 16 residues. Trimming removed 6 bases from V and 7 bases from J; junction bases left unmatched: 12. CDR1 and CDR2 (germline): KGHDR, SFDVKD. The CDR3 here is CATSTVEREERNEQFF. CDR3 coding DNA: TGTGCCACCAGTACGGTCGAGCGGGAGGAGCGGAATGAGCAGTTCTTC.

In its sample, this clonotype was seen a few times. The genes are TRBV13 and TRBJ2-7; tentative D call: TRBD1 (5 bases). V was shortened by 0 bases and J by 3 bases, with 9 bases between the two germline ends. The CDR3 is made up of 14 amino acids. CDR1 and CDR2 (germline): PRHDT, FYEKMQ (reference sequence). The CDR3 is CASSLGRRGYEQYV. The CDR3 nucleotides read TGTGCCAGCAGCTTAGGCCGTAGGGGCTACGAGCAGTACGTC.

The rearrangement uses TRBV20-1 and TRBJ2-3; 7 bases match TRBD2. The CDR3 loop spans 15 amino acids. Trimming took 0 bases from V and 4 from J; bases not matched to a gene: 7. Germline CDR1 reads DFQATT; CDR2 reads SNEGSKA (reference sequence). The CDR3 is CSARDAGAISDTQYF. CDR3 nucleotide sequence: TGCAGTGCTAGAGATGCGGGAGCCATTTCAGATACGCAGTATTTT.

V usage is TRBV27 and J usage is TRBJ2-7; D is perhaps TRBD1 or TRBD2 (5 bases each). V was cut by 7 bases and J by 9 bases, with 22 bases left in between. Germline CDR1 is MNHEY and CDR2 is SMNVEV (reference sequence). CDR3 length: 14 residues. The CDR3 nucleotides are TGTGCCAGCACCTCCTCCAGGGACCTCTTAGGGCAGTACTTC. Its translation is CASTSSRDLLGQYF.

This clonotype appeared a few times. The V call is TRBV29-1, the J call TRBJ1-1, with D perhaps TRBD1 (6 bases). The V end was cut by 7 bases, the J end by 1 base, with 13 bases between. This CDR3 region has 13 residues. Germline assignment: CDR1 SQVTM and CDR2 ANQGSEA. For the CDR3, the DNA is TGCAGCGCAAAGGGGGGGCCGAACACTGAAGCTTTCTTT. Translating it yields CSAKGGPNTEAFF.

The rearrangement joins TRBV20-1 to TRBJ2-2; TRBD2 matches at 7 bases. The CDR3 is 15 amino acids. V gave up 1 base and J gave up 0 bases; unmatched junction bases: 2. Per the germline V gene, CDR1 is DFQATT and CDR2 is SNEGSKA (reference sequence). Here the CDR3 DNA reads TGCAGTGCTAGAGGTAGCGGGCCGAACACCGGGGAGCTGTTTTTT. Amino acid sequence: CSARGSGPNTGELFF.

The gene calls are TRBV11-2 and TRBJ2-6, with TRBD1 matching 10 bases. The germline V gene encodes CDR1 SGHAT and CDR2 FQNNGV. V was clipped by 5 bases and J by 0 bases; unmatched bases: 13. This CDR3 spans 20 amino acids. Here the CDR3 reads CASSNLDRGKILSGANVLTF. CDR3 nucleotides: TGTGCCAGCAGCAACTTGGACAGGGGGAAGATTCTCTCTGGGGCCAACGTCCTGACTTTC.

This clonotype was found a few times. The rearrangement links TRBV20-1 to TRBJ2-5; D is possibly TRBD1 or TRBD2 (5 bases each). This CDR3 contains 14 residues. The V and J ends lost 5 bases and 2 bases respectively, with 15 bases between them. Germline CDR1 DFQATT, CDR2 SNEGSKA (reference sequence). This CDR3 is CSAPLRGRQETQYF. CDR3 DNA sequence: TGCAGTGCTCCACTACGGGGACGGCAAGAGACCCAGTACTTC.

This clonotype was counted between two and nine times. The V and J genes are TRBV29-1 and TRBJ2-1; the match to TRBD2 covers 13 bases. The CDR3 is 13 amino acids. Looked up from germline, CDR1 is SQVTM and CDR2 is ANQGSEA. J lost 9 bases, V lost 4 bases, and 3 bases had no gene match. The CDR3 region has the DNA TGCAGCGTTGGGACTAGCGGGAGTACTGAGCAGTTCTTC. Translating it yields CSVGTSGSTEQFF.

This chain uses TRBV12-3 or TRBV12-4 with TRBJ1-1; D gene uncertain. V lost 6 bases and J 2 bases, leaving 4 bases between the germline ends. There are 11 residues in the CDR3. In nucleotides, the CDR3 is TGTGCCAGCAGAGACAACACTGAAGCTTTCTTT. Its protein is CASRDNTEAFF.

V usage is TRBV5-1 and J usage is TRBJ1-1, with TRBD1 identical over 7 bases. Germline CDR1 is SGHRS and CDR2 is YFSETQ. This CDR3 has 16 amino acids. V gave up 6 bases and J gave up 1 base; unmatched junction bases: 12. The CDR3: CASMFETGETNTEAFF. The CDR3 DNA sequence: TGCGCCAGCATGTTCGAAACAGGGGAAACGAACACTGAAGCTTTCTTT.

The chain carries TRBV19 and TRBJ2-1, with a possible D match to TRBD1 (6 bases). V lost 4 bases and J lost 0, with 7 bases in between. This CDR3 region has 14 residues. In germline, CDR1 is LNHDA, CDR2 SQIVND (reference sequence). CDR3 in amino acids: CASSRDTSYNEQFF. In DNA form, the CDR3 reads TGTGCCAGTAGTAGGGACACCTCCTACAATGAGCAGTTCTTC.

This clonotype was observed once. The CDR3 region has the DNA TGTGCCAGCAGATCACTAGCCGGGACGGGACCTCAGGAGCAGTACTTC. It translates to CASRSLAGTGPQEQYF. The chain carries TRBV7-6 and TRBJ2-7; a possible D gene is TRBD2 (6 bases). Per germline, CDR1 SGHVS and CDR2 FNYEAQ. The CDR3 is 16 residues long. V gave up 6 bases and J gave up 7 bases, with 25 bases separating them.

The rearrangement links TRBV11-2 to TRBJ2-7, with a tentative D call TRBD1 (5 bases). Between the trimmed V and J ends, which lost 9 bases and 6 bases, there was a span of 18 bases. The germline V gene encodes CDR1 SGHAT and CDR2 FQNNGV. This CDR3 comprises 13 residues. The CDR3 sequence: CASSTGAKLEQYF. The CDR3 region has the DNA TGTGCCAGTTCCACTGGGGCCAAACTCGAGCAGTACTTC.

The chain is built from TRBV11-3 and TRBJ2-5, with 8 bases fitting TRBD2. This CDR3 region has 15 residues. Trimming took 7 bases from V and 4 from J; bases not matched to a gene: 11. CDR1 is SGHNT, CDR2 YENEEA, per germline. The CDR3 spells CASTPGLGGAETQYF. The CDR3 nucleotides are TGTGCCAGCACTCCGGGACTAGGGGGGGCAGAGACCCAGTACTTC.

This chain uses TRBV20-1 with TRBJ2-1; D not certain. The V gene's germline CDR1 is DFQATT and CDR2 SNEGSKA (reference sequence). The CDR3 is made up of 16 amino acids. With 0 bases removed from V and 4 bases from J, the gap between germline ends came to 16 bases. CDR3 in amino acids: CSARDYDGGNYNEQFF. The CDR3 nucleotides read TGCAGTGCTAGAGATTATGATGGTGGGAATTACAATGAGCAGTTCTTC.

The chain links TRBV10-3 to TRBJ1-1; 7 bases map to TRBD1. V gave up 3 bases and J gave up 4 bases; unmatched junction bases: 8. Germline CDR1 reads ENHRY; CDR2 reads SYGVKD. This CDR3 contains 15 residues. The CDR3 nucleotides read TGTGCCATCAGTGACTCGCCCGACAGGGCCACTGAAGCTTTCTTT. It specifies CAISDSPDRATEAFF.